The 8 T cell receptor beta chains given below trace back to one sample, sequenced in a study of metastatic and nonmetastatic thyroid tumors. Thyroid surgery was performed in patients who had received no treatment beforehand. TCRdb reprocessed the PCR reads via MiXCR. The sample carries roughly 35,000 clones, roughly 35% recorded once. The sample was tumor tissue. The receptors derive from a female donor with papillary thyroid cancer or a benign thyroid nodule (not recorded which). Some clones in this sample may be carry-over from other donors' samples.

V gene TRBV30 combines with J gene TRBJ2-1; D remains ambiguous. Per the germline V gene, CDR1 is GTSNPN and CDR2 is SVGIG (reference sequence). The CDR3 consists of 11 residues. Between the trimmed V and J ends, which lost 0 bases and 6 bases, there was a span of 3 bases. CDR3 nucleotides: TGTGCCTGGAGTGTAATCAATGAGCAGTTCTTC. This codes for CAWSVINEQFF.

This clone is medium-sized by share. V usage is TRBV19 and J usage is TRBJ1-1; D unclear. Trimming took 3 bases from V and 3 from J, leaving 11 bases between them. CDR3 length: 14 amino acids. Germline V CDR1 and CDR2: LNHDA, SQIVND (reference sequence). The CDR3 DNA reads TGTGCCAGTAGTATTGTAGGGCGGGACACTGAAGCTTTCTTT. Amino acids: CASSIVGRDTEAFF.

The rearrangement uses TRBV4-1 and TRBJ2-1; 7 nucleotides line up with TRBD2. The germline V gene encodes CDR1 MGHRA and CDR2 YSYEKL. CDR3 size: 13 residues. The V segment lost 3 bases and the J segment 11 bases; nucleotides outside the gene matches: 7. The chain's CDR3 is CASSQWRREKQFF. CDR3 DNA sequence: TGCGCCAGCAGCCAGTGGAGGCGGGAGAAGCAGTTCTTC.

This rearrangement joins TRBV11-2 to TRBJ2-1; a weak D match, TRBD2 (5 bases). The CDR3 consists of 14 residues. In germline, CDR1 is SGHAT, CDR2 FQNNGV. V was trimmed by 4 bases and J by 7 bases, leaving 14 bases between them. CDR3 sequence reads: CASSSSSTANEQFF. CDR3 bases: TGTGCCAGCAGCTCCTCTAGCACCGCGAATGAGCAGTTCTTC.

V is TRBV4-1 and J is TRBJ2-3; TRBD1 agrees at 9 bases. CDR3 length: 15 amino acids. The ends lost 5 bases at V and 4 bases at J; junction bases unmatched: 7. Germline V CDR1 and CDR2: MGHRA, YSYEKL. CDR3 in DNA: TGCGCCAGCAGCGGACCGGGACAGGGCCCAGATACGCAGTATTTT. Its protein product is CASSGPGQGPDTQYF.

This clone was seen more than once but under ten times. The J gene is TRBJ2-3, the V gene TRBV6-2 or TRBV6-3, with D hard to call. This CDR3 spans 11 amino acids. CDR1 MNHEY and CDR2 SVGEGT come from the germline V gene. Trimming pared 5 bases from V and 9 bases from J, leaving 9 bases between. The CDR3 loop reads CASSLGPTQYF. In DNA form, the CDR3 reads TGTGCCAGCAGTCTGGGTCCGACGCAGTATTTT.

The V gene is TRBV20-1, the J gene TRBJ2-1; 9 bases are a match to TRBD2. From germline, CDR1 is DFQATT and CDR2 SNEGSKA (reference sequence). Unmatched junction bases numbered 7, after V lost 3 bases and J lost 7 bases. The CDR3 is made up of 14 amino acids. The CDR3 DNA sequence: TGCAGTGCTAGGCCCAGCGGGGGGCGAAATGAGCAGTTCTTC. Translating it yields CSARPSGGRNEQFF.

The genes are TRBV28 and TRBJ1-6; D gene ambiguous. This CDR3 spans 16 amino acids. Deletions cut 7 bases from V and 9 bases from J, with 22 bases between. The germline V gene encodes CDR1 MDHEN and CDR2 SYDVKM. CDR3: CASTLALGRIRSPLHF. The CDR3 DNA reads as TGTGCCAGCACCCTGGCCCTTGGAAGGATACGTTCACCCCTCCACTTT. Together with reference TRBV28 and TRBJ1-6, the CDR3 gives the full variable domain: DVKVTQSSRYLVKRTGEKVFLECVQDMDHENMFWYRQDPGLGLRLIYFSYDVKMKEKGDIPEGYSVSREKKERFSLILESASTNQTSMYLCASTLALGRIRSPLHFGNGTRLTVT.